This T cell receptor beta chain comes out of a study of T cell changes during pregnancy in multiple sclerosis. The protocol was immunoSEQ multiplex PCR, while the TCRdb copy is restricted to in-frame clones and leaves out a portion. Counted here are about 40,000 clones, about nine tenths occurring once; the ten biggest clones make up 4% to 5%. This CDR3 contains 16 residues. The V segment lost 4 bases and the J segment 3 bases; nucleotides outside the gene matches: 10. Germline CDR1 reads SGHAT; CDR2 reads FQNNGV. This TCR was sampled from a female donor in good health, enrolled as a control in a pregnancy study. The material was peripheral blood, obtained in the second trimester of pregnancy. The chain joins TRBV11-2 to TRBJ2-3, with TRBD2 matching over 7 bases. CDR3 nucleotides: TGTGCCAGCAGCTCCGGACTAGTGGGGGTAACAGATACGCAGTATTTT. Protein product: CASSSGLVGVTDTQYF.